The clone carrying this T cell receptor beta chain has more than one count but fewer than ten. The study recruited people aged about 18 to 89 years across about 25 US areas. Recovered Cohort 3 donors showed two negative PCRs, clearance, or symptom resolution. TCRdb keeps only in-frame clones here, not all; method: immunoSEQ multiplex PCR. The table shows roughly 360,000 clones, with over 80% occurring only once. This specimen belongs to a study of blood T cell repertoires in COVID-19. The ends were cut back, 5 bases at V and 5 bases at J, with 15 bases in the middle. Germline lookup yields CDR1 SGHTA and CDR2 FQGNSA. The CDR3 spans 14 residues.

The receptor was isolated from a woman aged 50 to 60 who had recovered from COVID-19. Sample: PBMCs or T cells enriched from blood (not recorded which). The chain joins TRBV7-2 to TRBJ1-2; weak D call: TRBD1 (5 bases). Written as DNA, the CDR3 is TGTGCCAGCAGCCGTCAGGGCGGTACTTATGGCTACACCTTC. The encoded protein is CASSRQGGTYGYTF.